The entry below gives a single T cell receptor beta chain sequence along with its context. Since the CDR3 does not end with the conserved phenylalanine or tryptophan, this likely comes from a read error. It is unclear where the CDR3 begins or ends on the DNA, so no DNA is shown, and the CDR3 is as TCRdb lists it. Treg sorting used a CD4+CD25+CD127-/low gate. TCRdb ran MiXCR on the 5' RACE reads and lists one entry per CDR3 protein. The table includes under 11,000 distinct CDR3 sequences, 27% detected once. Termini included, the CDR3 measures 15 amino acids. Germline values: CDR1 SGHRS, CDR2 YFSETQ. The gene calls are TRBV5-1 and TRBJ2-1; the table's D gene call, TRBD1, was not cross checked with the DNA. Sequencing used Tregs sorted from a lymph node. The TCR originated in a female donor with breast cancer. The CDR3 loop is CASSNDPGSYNEQLL.